This TCR beta chain was observed in a study of HIV-infected patients and healthy controls (dated by TCRdb to 2014 to 2015). Study-wide context: CD4 counts were modestly but significantly increased in about 85% of the 16 patients after three months of therapy, but they remained below normal ranges. No consistent shift in CD8 counts was seen during early therapy, whereas a slight rise was seen in the CD4:CD8 ratio. An undetectable viral load was attained by 11 of 16 patients by the second bleed and by all patients after a further year of therapy. Patients lacked overall T-cell lymphocytopenia, and total CDR3 counts per chain did not differ significantly from controls. The study tested whether deep TCR repertoire sequencing of HIV patients' small blood samples could capture immune perturbation and reconstitution.

The study collected follow-up blood from HIV-infected patients roughly three months, about 14 weeks, after antiretroviral therapy began. Since whole blood was used without any cell fractionation, the repertoire reflected all peripheral T cells in unsorted form. For RNA extraction, an approximately 2.3 ml sample of peripheral blood was drawn into Tempus tubes. Enrollment excluded patients who had febrile or AIDS-related illness, tumors, hepatitis B or C coinfection, immunomodulatory therapy, recent vaccination or treatment interruptions. Residual genomic DNA was removed with the TURBO-DNase kit and globin mRNA was depleted with GLOBINclear. This clonotype was picked up many times. There is no known antigen for this receptor. No per-base quality is available; no much larger clone lies one base away. Spanning cysteine to phenylalanine, the CDR3 consists of 14 amino acids. The DNA shown is the 42-base CDR3, in frame from base 1. The junction shows trimming of 7 bases on V and 4 bases on J, and the gene matches do not reach 3 bases of it. CDR1 is given as MNHNY and CDR2 as SVGAGI, both from the germline V gene (reference sequence).

Overall study results and their limits: A major limit on how widely the findings apply, in the view of the authors, was that only sixteen HIV-infected individuals were processed. Unequal numbers of distinct sequences between patients and controls complicated comparisons, and size-matching overweighted rare events from HIV-infected data. In the study, no determination of donor HLA types was made. Slight age and sex profile differences between the study cohorts did not explain the observed diversity differences. During therapy, a significant decrease in frequency was seen for HIV-associated CDR3s, whereas no significant change was found for CMV-associated CDR3s, although most of them became more frequent. HIV-infected repertoires showed significantly elevated mean Gini indices relative to controls, which possibly reflects oligoclonality. Compared with untreated HIV+ repertoires, healthy control repertoires had roughly threefold more distinct CDR3s and a higher Shannon diversity. Size-matched repertoire data did not replicate the apparent post-therapy recovery of the Gini index in HIV-infected patients. Both the Jaccard index and the count of highly shared sequences showed that healthy controls shared more CDR3s between individuals than HIV+ patients did. Alpha-beta chain pairing was not determined in the samples. Mean usage differed significantly between HIV-infected patients and controls for eight alpha and eight beta V genes. MAIT cell alpha-chain CDR3s were found at high frequency in healthy controls but were severely depleted in HIV+ repertoires. Only around 3 months of therapy was reflected in the treated samples, a period arguably too short to observe immune reconstitution given low adult thymic output. Sequencing depth was restricted by the use of whole blood, which also prevented the dynamics of distinct T-cell subpopulations from being separated.

Using SuperScript III with primers targeting the alpha and beta constant regions, 400 to 550 ng of RNA was reverse transcribed. Separate libraries for the alpha and beta chains were generated through chain-specific third strand synthesis that incorporated multiplexing indices. In the protocol, all rearrangements within a chain were amplified with a single primer pair so that primer bias was avoided, and molecular barcodes were added to each cDNA molecule. T4 RNA Ligase 1 joined purified cDNA to a 5' RACE adapter that carried a random hexamer and the SP2 sequencing primer site. The authors primed second strand synthesis from the SP2 site with Phusion polymerase and used slow temperature ramps to favor optimal annealing. Two random hexamer sequences, both added before amplification and joined together, made up the 12-nucleotide barcode of each molecule. An amplification PCR of 20 to 25 cycles with P5s and P7 primers came after a short first PCR that had added P5 and P7 adapter elements plus a second index. The libraries went through 25 to 35 PCR cycles in total, were quantified on a Qubit, were sized on a Bioanalyzer, and were diluted to around 4 nM. Sequencing of the normalized libraries was performed on an Illumina MiSeq with 2 x 250 paired-end kits. Reverse transcription reactions were cleaned up on MinElute columns and eluted into about 9.3 ul Tris-Cl. Adapter ligations ran for about 25 hours at 16 degrees C and were afterwards cleaned with AMPure XP beads at a 1:1 ratio. The study's processing was this. Demultiplexed FASTQ files were processed with a modified Decombinator that output V, J, insert and barcode information. Sequences that shared a barcode but differed from the dominant sequence were discarded as errors, and original cDNA molecules were estimated by counting barcodes clustered at Levenshtein distance 3. For downstream analyses, the R packages ineq, vegan, igraph and RCytoscape were used, along with IMGT nomenclature and CDR3 definitions. V gene usage was calculated across distinct sequences, with every TCR tallied a single time to avoid skew from clonal expansion. Unique CDR3 amino acid sequences within a donor were connected in similarity networks whenever two sequences differed by a single Levenshtein edit. Published HIV-specific CDR3s (roughly 90 alpha, 700 to 900 beta) and CMV-specific CDR3s (approximately 13 alpha, about 250 beta) were assembled and queried against the repertoires. Random subsampling to size-matched repertoires demonstrated that the decreased diversity in patients did not result from their lower sequence numbers. TCRdb reworked the public reads: Q25 trimming with fastp, MiXCR clone assembly, productive beta chains retained. For every CDR3 protein sequence, its rows merge into one entry that carries the most common genes and DNA. The authors' filters were not applied to this entry. Recorded for this sample are approximately 6,000 distinct CDR3 sequences; about 8.6% of them occurred a single time. The ten biggest clones cover about 24% of the sample.

This receptor was taken from an adult with HIV infection. The material sequenced was blood, taken during antiretroviral therapy. The chain links TRBV6-6 with TRBJ2-2, with 10 bases aligning to TRBD1. For the CDR3, the sequence is CASKDRGSTGELFF. The sequenced DNA: TGTGCCAGCAAGGACAGGGGGAGCACCGGGGAGCTGTTTTTT.